The 18 T cell receptor beta chains presented below share a single source sample, sequenced in a study of cytomegalovirus exposure and HLA in healthy donors. The PCR contained 60 Vbeta and 13 Jbeta primers. Here immunoSEQ multiplex PCR was the method, and the copy in TCRdb shows in-frame clones only, minus some. The sample has 240,000 or so clones; 82% are singletons. What was sequenced was PBMCs. Receptor source: a woman between 40 and 55 years old in good health and CMV-seropositive.

The CDR3 DNA sequence: TGTGCCAGCAGCCCCGGGACACTGAACACTGAAGCTTTCTTT. Translating gives CASSPGTLNTEAFF. The chain has TRBV14 and TRBJ1-1; the D gene is possibly TRBD1 (6 bases). This CDR3 region has 14 residues. Trimming cost V 4 bases and J 0 bases, with 9 bases left between them. CDR1 and CDR2 (germline): SGHDN, FVKESK.

J is TRBJ2-2 and V is TRBV27, with 10 bases that match TRBD1. Germline V gene data show CDR1 as MNHEY and CDR2 as SMNVEV (reference sequence). The CDR3 is made up of 13 amino acids. V dropped 10 bases and J dropped 4; count of bases not matched to a gene: 3. CDR3 protein: CAIRTGGTGELFF. The CDR3 region has the DNA TGTGCCATCCGGACAGGGGGCACCGGGGAGCTGTTTTTT.

The gene calls are TRBV6-6 and TRBJ2-7, with 12 bases identical to TRBD1. The CDR3 is 15 residues long. Germline V gene sequence: CDR1 MNHNY, CDR2 SVGAGI (reference sequence). The junction had 12 bases not matched to a gene; V was cut back by 6 bases and J by 9 bases. CDR3 region: CASRAPGTGGGGQYF. The CDR3 coding sequence is TGTGCCAGCAGGGCCCCCGGGACAGGGGGCGGGGGGCAGTACTTC.

The J gene is TRBJ1-2, the V gene TRBV27; a weak D match, TRBD1 (5 bases). The germline V gene encodes CDR1 MNHEY and CDR2 SMNVEV (reference sequence). The CDR3 spans 11 residues. Trimming took off 10 bases at V and 6 bases at J, with 12 bases between the two ends. CDR3 protein: CATLQGDGYTF. The CDR3, as DNA: TGTGCCACCCTCCAAGGGGATGGCTACACCTTC.

The J gene is TRBJ2-7, the V gene TRBV9; 10 nucleotides match TRBD1. J gave up 4 bases and V 0 bases, and 10 bases lay outside the gene matches. From germline, CDR1 is SGDLS and CDR2 YYNGEE. The CDR3 covers 17 residues. The CDR3 sequence: CASSVDSRGQGVYEQYF. CDR3 nucleotide sequence: TGTGCCAGCAGCGTAGATTCAAGAGGACAGGGGGTATACGAGCAGTACTTC.

Remarks on this clone: An end of the junction differs from the germline gene, which may be a read error. CDR3 nucleotides: TGTGCTAGCAGCAGGGCGGGGGTTGACACCGGGGAGCTGTTTTTT. This sequence encodes CASSRAGVDTGELFF. J is TRBJ2-2 and V is TRBV7-7; 7 bases match TRBD2. The CDR3 length is 15 residues. Looked up from germline, CDR1 is SSHAT and CDR2 is FNYEAQ (reference sequence).

With regard to this clone: Other nucleotide sequences from this sample produce the same CDR3. V is TRBV6-6 and J is TRBJ2-7, with 11 bases fitting TRBD1. V dropped 5 bases and J dropped 1; count of bases not matched to a gene: 1. CDR1 is MNHNY, CDR2 SVGAGI, per germline (reference sequence). The CDR3 spans 14 residues. CDR3 sequence: CASSRDRGSYEQYF. DNA of the CDR3: TGTGCCAGCAGTCGGGACAGGGGGTCCTACGAGCAGTACTTC.

The chain joins TRBV4-3 to TRBJ2-3; D unclear. CDR1 LGHNA and CDR2 YSLEER come from the germline V gene. Trimming stripped 0 bases from V and 1 base from J, with 8 bases between. The CDR3 runs 15 residues. CDR3 sequence reads: CASSQDSTGTDTQYF. CDR3 in DNA: TGCGCCAGCAGCCAAGATTCTACAGGCACAGATACGCAGTATTTT.

The rearrangement links TRBV4-1 to TRBJ2-1; TRBD2 matches 9 bases. Germline assignment: CDR1 MGHRA and CDR2 YSYEKL. The CDR3 spans 14 residues. Trimming took 8 bases from V and 4 from J; bases not matched to a gene: 6. The CDR3 loop is CASSRLAGYNEQFF. CDR3 coding DNA: TGCGCCAGCTCCCGGCTAGCGGGATACAATGAGCAGTTCTTC.

The V gene is TRBV19, the J gene TRBJ2-1, with D unclear. CDR3 length: 13 amino acids. Per germline, CDR1 LNHDA and CDR2 SQIVND (reference sequence). The V end lost 3 bases, the J end lost 2 bases, and 5 bases lay between the germline ends. The CDR3 spells CASSIGAYNEQFF. In nucleotides, the CDR3 is TGTGCCAGTAGTATTGGAGCCTACAATGAGCAGTTCTTC.

The chain recombines TRBV5-1 with TRBJ2-2, with D possibly TRBD1 on 6 matching bases. CDR1 SGHRS and CDR2 YFSETQ come from the germline V gene. The CDR3 extends over 15 amino acids. Between the trimmed V and J ends, which lost 1 base and 4 bases, there was a span of 11 bases. The CDR3 here is CASSLSDSPTGELFF. In DNA, the CDR3 is TGCGCCAGCAGCTTGTCGGACAGTCCCACCGGGGAGCTGTTTTTT.

A single count supports this clone. The gene calls are TRBV6-5 and TRBJ1-1; 8 bases fit TRBD1. CDR1 and CDR2 (germline): MNHEY, SVGAGI. Losses at the gene ends were 7 bases for V and 4 bases for J; bases not matched to a gene: 8. The CDR3 is 14 amino acids. The CDR3 DNA is TGTGCCAGCATCGGCTGGACAGGGATCACTGAAGCTTTCTTT. As protein: CASIGWTGITEAFF.

In its sample, this clone was seen a few times. J is TRBJ1-5 and V is TRBV9, with TRBD1 as a possible D gene (5 bases). This CDR3 has 14 residues. The V gene's germline CDR1 is SGDLS and CDR2 YYNGEE. Trimming took off 0 bases at V and 6 bases at J, with 10 bases between the two ends. CDR3 bases: TGTGCCAGCAGCGTAGGAGCAGGGCGTCAGCCCCAGCATTTT. This codes for CASSVGAGRQPQHF.

This chain links TRBV5-5 with TRBJ1-3, with TRBD1 as a possible D gene (6 bases). V was shortened by 4 bases and J by 5 bases, with 25 bases between the two germline ends. The CDR3 runs to 18 residues. CDR1 is SGHKS and CDR2 is YYEKEE in the germline V gene (reference sequence). CDR3 DNA sequence: TGTGCCAGCAGCGTCGAGGTTTCCGGACAGATGATAAGAAACACCATATATTTT. Translation: CASSVEVSGQMIRNTIYF.

This clone has only one observation. The V and J genes are TRBV15 and TRBJ2-1; 10 bases agree with TRBD1. Germline-derived CDR1 and CDR2 are LNHNV and YYDKDF (reference sequence). CDR3 length: 16 amino acids. The trim removed 4 bases at V and 4 bases at J, leaving 7 bases unmatched. In nucleotides, the CDR3 is TGTGCCACCAGCACCTCCGGGACAGGGGCTTACAATGAGCAGTTCTTC. Its translation: CATSTSGTGAYNEQFF. The complete variable domain, with remaining parts taken from reference TRBV15 and TRBJ2-1, reads DAMVIQNPRYQVTQFGKPVTLSCSQTLNHNVMYWYQQKSSQAPKLLFHYYDKDFNNEADTPDNFQSRRPNTSFCFLDIRSPGLGDTAMYLCATSTSGTGAYNEQFFGPGTRLTVL.

This sequence joins TRBV11-2 and TRBJ1-2; 7 bases map to TRBD1. After removal of 5 bases from V and 4 bases from J, the junction contained 10 bases not matched to a gene. The length of the CDR3 is 15 residues. The germline gives CDR1 SGHAT, CDR2 FQNNGV. CDR3 sequence (DNA): TGTGCCAGCAGCGGCATGGGACAGCCAATCTATGGCTACACCTTC. Translating gives CASSGMGQPIYGYTF.

CDR3: CAWSVTAYYGYTF. The CDR3 bases are TGTGCCTGGAGTGTCACAGCATACTATGGCTACACCTTC. The rearrangement links TRBV30 to TRBJ1-2, with unresolved D. The germline gives CDR1 GTSNPN, CDR2 SVGIG (reference sequence). V shed 0 bases and J shed 3 bases, with 8 bases lying between them. The CDR3 is 13 amino acids. The full variable domain, its missing parts supplied by reference TRBV30 and TRBJ1-2, is SQTIHQWPATLVQPVGSPLSLECTVEGTSNPNLYWYRQAAGRGLQLLFYSVGIGQISSEVPQNLSASRPQDRQFILSSKKLLLSDSGFYLCAWSVTAYYGYTFGSGTRLTVV.

The V gene is TRBV4-3, the J gene TRBJ2-1, with 12 bases aligning to TRBD1. V lost 3 bases to trimming and J lost 6 bases; unmatched junction nucleotides: 6. Germline-derived CDR1 and CDR2 are LGHNA and YSLEER. The CDR3 is 16 amino acids. The CDR3 region is CASSQEAGQGANEQFF. The CDR3 nucleotides are TGCGCCAGCAGCCAGGAGGCGGGACAGGGGGCCAATGAGCAGTTCTTC.